The 8 T cell receptor beta chains below all came from one sample that was sequenced in a study of Graves' ophthalmopathy and Graves' hyperthyroidism. As the template, RNA transcripts were used to amplify TCR beta CDR3 regions. An opening RT-PCR round employed HTBI primers and preceded a second-round multiplex PCR. Using its own MiXCR run on the multiplex PCR reads, TCRdb lists one record per CDR3 protein. The sample records almost 750,000 distinct CDR3 sequences, around 40% being singletons. The sample taken for sequencing was peripheral blood. The receptors shown here come from an adult man with Graves' ophthalmopathy.

This clonotype came up once. This chain connects TRBV29-1 to TRBJ2-5; D is unclear. CDR3 length: 14 amino acids. Germline lookup yields CDR1 SQVTM and CDR2 ANQGSEA. The germline V and J ends were trimmed by 2 bases and 2 bases, with 12 bases remaining between them. The CDR3 nucleotides are TGCAGCGTTGAATCCGTACGCCGTCAAGAGACCCAGTACTTC. Translation gives CSVESVRRQETQYF.

Comments on this clonotype: One end of the junction is discordant with germline, which a read error may explain. This sequence joins TRBV7-9 and TRBJ2-5, with 9 bases matching TRBD2. The assigned J gene may be wrong: the sequence end matches TRBJ2-7 better. Per the germline V gene, CDR1 is SEHNR and CDR2 is FQNEAQ (reference sequence). CDR3 length: 15 amino acids. CDR3 protein: CASSLRLADSYEQYF. The CDR3 DNA reads TGCGCCAGCAGCTTACGACTAGCGGACTCCTACGAGCAGTACTTC.

This clonotype turned up a few times. The chain carries TRBV7-9 and TRBJ2-5; the D call may be TRBD1 or TRBD2 (5 bases each). This CDR3 region has 15 residues. Germline lookup yields CDR1 SEHNR and CDR2 FQNEAQ (reference sequence). Between the trimmed V and J ends, which lost 5 bases and 0 bases, there was a span of 13 bases. CDR3 in DNA: TGTGCCAGCAGCCTGGGGCGGAGGAACCAAGAGACCCAGTACTTC. The encoded protein is CASSLGRRNQETQYF.

This rearrangement joins TRBV7-9 to TRBJ2-7, with D possibly being TRBD2 (6 bases). V was trimmed by 5 bases and J by 0 bases, leaving 11 bases between them. CDR1 and CDR2 (germline): SEHNR, FQNEAQ (reference sequence). This CDR3 is 14 amino acids long. CDR3 nucleotides: TGTGCCAGCAGCCCAAAGGAGGGCTCCTACGAGCAGTACTTC. The encoded protein is CASSPKEGSYEQYF.

The J gene is TRBJ1-2, the V gene TRBV7-9; no definite D call. From germline, CDR1 is SEHNR and CDR2 FQNEAQ (reference sequence). The CDR3 runs to 15 residues. Between the trimmed V and J ends, which lost 6 bases and 7 bases, there was a span of 21 bases. The CDR3 sequence: CASSYGGVGLGGYTF. The CDR3 DNA reads TGTGCCAGCAGTTACGGTGGGGTGGGGTTGGGTGGCTACACCTTC.

The gene calls are TRBV10-3 and TRBJ1-2; maybe TRBD1 (5 bases). The V gene lost 4 bases and the J gene lost 12 bases, with 15 bases spanning the gap. The CDR3 is 12 amino acids. Germline V gene lookup returns CDR1 ENHRY and CDR2 SYGVKD. CDR3 sequence (DNA): TGTGCCATCAGTGCCGGGGGATCTGGAAACACCTTC. As protein: CAISAGGSGNTF.

V is TRBV20-1 and J is TRBJ1-2; the D is unclear. The CDR3 has 10 amino acids. Germline CDR1 reads DFQATT; CDR2 reads SNEGSKA (reference sequence). Trimming shortened V by 3 bases and J by 4 bases, and 3 bases separated the two germline ends. The CDR3 nucleotides are TGCAGTGCTAGGGGCTATGGCTACACCTTC. Translated, it gives CSARGYGYTF.

This chain joins TRBV20-1 and TRBJ2-6, with a tentative D call TRBD2 (6 bases). Germline V CDR1 and CDR2: DFQATT, SNEGSKA (reference sequence). The CDR3 has 14 amino acids. DNA for the CDR3: TGCAGCTTAGACGGCGGGACTGGGGCCAACGTCCTGACTTTC. Its translation is CSLDGGTGANVLTF.